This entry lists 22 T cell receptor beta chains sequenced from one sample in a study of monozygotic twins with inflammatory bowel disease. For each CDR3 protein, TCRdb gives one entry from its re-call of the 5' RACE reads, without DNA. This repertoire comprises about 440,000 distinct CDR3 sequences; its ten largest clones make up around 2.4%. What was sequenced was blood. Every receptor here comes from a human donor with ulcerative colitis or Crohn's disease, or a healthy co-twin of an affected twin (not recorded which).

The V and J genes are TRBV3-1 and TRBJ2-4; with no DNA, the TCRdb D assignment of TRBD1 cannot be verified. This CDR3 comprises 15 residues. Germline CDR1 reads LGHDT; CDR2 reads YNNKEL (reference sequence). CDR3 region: CASSPPGVAKNIQYF.

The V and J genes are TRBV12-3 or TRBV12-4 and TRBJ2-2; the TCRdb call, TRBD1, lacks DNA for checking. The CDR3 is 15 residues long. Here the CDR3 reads CASSFGTTYTGELFF.

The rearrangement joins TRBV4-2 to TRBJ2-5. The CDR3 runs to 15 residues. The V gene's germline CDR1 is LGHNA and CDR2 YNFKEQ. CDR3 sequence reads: CASSQDLEVWETQYF.

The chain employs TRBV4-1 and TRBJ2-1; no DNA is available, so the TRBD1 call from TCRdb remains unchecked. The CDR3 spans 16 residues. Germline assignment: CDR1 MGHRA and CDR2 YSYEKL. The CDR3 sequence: CASSQQDSLSYNEQFF.

CDR3 sequence reads: CSVGEGDDSYGYTF. The chain links TRBV29-1 to TRBJ1-2. CDR1 is SQVTM, CDR2 ANQGSEA, per germline. The CDR3 has 14 residues.

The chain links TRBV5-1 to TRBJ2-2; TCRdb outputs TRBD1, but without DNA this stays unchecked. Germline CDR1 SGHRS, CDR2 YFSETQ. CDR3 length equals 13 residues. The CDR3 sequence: CASSFDRLGELFF.

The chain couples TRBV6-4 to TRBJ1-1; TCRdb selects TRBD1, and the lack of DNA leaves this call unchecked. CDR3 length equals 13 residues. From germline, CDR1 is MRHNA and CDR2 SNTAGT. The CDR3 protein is CASSEGQGREAFF.

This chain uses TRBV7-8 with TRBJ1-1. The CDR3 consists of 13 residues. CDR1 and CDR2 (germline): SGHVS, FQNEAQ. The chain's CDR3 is CASSLAPPGKAFF.

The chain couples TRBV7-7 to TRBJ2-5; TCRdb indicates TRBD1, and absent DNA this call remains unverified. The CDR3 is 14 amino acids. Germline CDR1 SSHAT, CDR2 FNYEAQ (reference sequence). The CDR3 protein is CASSSHEGKETQYF.

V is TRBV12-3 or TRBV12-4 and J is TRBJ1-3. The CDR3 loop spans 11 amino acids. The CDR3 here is CATQPRSAIYF.

The CDR3: CASSARDPSLPSIQYF. The chain joins TRBV7-8 to TRBJ2-4; the D call from TCRdb, TRBD2, cannot be confirmed without DNA. Germline loops: CDR1 SGHVS, CDR2 FQNEAQ. The CDR3 contains 16 residues.

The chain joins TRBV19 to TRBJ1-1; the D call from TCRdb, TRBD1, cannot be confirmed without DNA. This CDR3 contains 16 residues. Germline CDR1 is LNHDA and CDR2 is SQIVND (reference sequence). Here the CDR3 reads CASTPYAGGQDTEAFF.

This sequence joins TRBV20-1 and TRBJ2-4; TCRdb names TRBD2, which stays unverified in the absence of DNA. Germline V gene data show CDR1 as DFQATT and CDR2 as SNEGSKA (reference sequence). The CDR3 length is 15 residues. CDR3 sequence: CSATGDFEAKNMQYF.

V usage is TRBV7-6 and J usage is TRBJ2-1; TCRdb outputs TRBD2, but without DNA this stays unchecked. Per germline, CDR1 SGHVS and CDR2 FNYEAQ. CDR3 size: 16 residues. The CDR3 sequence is CASSLAPGPRVTEQFF.

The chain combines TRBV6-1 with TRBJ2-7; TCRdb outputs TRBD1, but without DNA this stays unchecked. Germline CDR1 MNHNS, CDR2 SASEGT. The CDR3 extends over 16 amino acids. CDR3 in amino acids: CASSPHSGVSSYEQYF.

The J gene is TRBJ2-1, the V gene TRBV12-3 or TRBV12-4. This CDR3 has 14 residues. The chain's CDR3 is CASTQSVGDNEQFF.

The CDR3 sequence is CAWSVLAGDRRDIQYF. The chain joins TRBV30 to TRBJ2-4; TCRdb reports TRBD2, a call that lacks DNA to check it against. Germline lookup yields CDR1 GTSNPN and CDR2 SVGIG (reference sequence). The CDR3 consists of 16 residues. The variable domain in full, with the rest retrieved from reference TRBV30 and TRBJ2-4, is SQTIHQWPATLVQPVGSPLSLECTVEGTSNPNLYWYRQAAGRGLQLLFYSVGIGQISSEVPQNLSASRPQDRQFILSSKKLLLSDSGFYLCAWSVLAGDRRDIQYFGAGTRLSVL.

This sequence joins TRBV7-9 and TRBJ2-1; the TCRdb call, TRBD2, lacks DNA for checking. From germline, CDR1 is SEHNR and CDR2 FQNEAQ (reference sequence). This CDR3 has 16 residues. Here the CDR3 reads CASSSLTSGRAHEQFF.

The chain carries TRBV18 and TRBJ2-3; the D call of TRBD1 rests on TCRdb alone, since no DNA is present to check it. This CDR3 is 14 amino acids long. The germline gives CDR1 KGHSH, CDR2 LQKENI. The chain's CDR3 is CASSLGQRTDTQYF.

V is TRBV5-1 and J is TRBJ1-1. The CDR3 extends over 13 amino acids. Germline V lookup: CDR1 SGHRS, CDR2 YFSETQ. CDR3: CASRLDLSTEAFF.

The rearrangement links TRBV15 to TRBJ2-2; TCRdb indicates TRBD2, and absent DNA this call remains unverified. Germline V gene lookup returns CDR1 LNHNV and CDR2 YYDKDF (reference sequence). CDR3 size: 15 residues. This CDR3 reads CATSSYSGKAGELFF.

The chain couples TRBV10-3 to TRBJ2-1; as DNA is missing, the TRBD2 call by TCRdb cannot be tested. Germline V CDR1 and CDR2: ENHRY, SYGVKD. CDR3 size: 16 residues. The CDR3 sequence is CAISDMTSGSHNEQFF.